This passage covers 30 T cell receptor beta chains from one sample sequenced in a study of breast tumors, draining lymph nodes, adjacent tissues. TCRdb analysed the multiplex PCR reads with MiXCR anew, one entry per CDR3 protein. The sample carries over 9,000 distinct CDR3 sequences, about 48% recorded once. The sample was breast tumor tissue. These receptors all stem from a female donor with breast cancer. Some clones in this sample may be carry-over from other donors' samples.

The chain uses TRBV19 and TRBJ1-2, with 8 nucleotides matching TRBD1. The CDR3 is 16 residues long. Germline trimming cut 6 bases from V and 10 bases from J; bases unmatched to any gene: 19. Germline assignment: CDR1 LNHDA and CDR2 SQIVND (reference sequence). CDR3 sequence reads: CASRRDRWRVSSDYTF. CDR3 DNA sequence: TGTGCCAGTAGACGGGACAGGTGGCGAGTATCAAGTGACTACACCTTC.

The chain carries TRBV5-1 and TRBJ2-1, with D unclear. Trimming left V 0 bases short and J 6 bases short, with 7 bases between. The CDR3 covers 13 residues. Per the germline V gene, CDR1 is SGHRS and CDR2 is YFSETQ. The CDR3 is CASSLVQINEQFF. CDR3 coding DNA: TGCGCCAGCAGCTTGGTTCAGATCAATGAGCAGTTCTTC. The whole variable domain, remainder taken from reference TRBV5-1 and TRBJ2-1, is KAGVTQTPRYLIKTRGQQVTLSCSPISGHRSVSWYQQTPGQGLQFLFEYFSETQRNKGNFPGRFSGRQFSNSRSEMNVSTLELGDSALYLCASSLVQINEQFFGPGTRLTVL.

Remarks on this clonotype: A much larger clone sits a single nucleotide away, making a read error possible. The rearrangement links TRBV19 to TRBJ1-5; 10 bases align to TRBD1. The junction had 23 bases not matched to a gene; V was cut back by 1 base and J by 11 bases. CDR3 length equals 20 residues. From germline, CDR1 is LNHDA and CDR2 SQIVND (reference sequence). The CDR3 bases are TGTGCCAGTAGTATAGTTTTCCGGGACAGGGGAATTTTTAGCAATCCGACCCAGCATTTT. Its protein product is CASSIVFRDRGIFSNPTQHF.

This clonotype is categorized as medium-sized (0.01 to 0.1%). The chain recombines TRBV6-6 with TRBJ2-7; the D gene is possibly TRBD2 (7 bases). CDR3 length: 19 amino acids. The germline CDR1 and CDR2 sequences are MNHNY and SVGAGI (reference sequence). V dropped 10 bases and J dropped 2 bases, with 33 bases sitting between them. CDR3 sequence reads: CATTPRTYRLAGATYEQYV. The CDR3 bases are TGTGCCACAACACCGCGAACCTACCGTCTTGCGGGGGCCACCTACGAGCAGTACGTC.

V is TRBV7-9 and J is TRBJ2-5, with TRBD1 matching over 7 bases. Germline CDR1 SEHNR, CDR2 FQNEAQ (reference sequence). V lost 6 bases and J lost 3; bases outside the gene matches: 4. The CDR3 spans 13 residues. Here the CDR3 DNA reads TGTGCCAGCAGGCCCGGGACAGAAGAGACCCAGTACTTC. Its protein product is CASRPGTEETQYF. Full variable domain (remainder filled in from reference TRBV7-9 and TRBJ2-5): DTGVSQNPRHKITKRGQNVTFRCDPISEHNRLYWYRQTLGQGPEFLTYFQNEAQLEKSRLLSDRFSAERPKGSFSTLEIQRTEQGDSAMYLCASRPGTEETQYFGPGTRLLVL.

J is TRBJ2-7 and V is TRBV20-1; D might be TRBD1 (5 bases). CDR3 length: 13 amino acids. Germline V lookup: CDR1 DFQATT, CDR2 SNEGSKA (reference sequence). Trimming stripped 3 bases from V and 0 bases from J, with 9 bases between. The CDR3 sequence: CSARGRASYEQYF. The CDR3 DNA follows: TGCAGTGCTAGGGGCAGGGCCTCCTACGAGCAGTACTTC.

This sequence joins TRBV7-9 and TRBJ1-3, with a possible D match to TRBD1 (6 bases). This CDR3 is built from 13 residues. Trimming left V 5 bases short and J 4 bases short, with 9 bases between. Germline loops: CDR1 SEHNR, CDR2 FQNEAQ (reference sequence). The CDR3 DNA follows: TGTGCCAGCAGCAGGGGGAACGGAAACACCATATATTTT. As protein: CASSRGNGNTIYF. Full variable domain (rest looked up from reference TRBV7-9 and TRBJ1-3): DTGVSQNPRHKITKRGQNVTFRCDPISEHNRLYWYRQTLGQGPEFLTYFQNEAQLEKSRLLSDRFSAERPKGSFSTLEIQRTEQGDSAMYLCASSRGNGNTIYFGEGSWLTVV.

The table lists this clonotype with a few counts. With a much larger clone just one base away, this may be a read error. V and J are TRBV7-3 and TRBJ2-1; D is possibly TRBD1 (6 bases). The CDR3 spans 15 residues. Germline CDR1 is SGHTA and CDR2 is FQGTGA. The CDR3 nucleotides are TGTGCCAGCAGCTTAACTGGGGGCGCTTACAATGAGCAGCTCTTC. Amino acid sequence: CASSLTGGAYNEQLF.

This clonotype was seen many times. This sequence joins TRBV20-1 and TRBJ2-1; a possible D gene is TRBD1 (5 bases). Germline loops: CDR1 DFQATT, CDR2 SNEGSKA (reference sequence). CDR3 length equals 14 residues. With 0 bases removed from V and 6 bases from J, the gap between germline ends came to 12 bases. The CDR3: CSARDWGAPNEQFF. DNA of the CDR3: TGCAGTGCTAGAGATTGGGGCGCCCCCAATGAGCAGTTCTTC.

This chain uses TRBV20-1 with TRBJ1-4; 7 bases are a match to TRBD1. Germline V gives CDR1 DFQATT, CDR2 SNEGSKA (reference sequence). CDR3 length equals 13 residues. Losses at the gene ends were 3 bases for V and 5 bases for J; bases not matched to a gene: 3. As DNA, the CDR3 is TGCAGTGCTAGGGACAGGTCGAATGAAAAACTGTTTTTT. It translates to CSARDRSNEKLFF.

The CDR3 reads CASSPRGGSNQPQHF. As DNA, the CDR3 is TGTGCCAGCAGCCCGCGTGGGGGCAGCAATCAGCCCCAGCATTTT. The chain employs TRBV5-6 and TRBJ1-5, with D perhaps TRBD1 (6 bases). The CDR3 contains 15 residues. With 4 bases removed from V and 1 base from J, the gap between germline ends came to 12 bases. Germline loops: CDR1 SGHDT, CDR2 YYEEEE.

The chain links TRBV20-1 to TRBJ2-5; D may match TRBD1 or TRBD2 (5 bases each). The germline gives CDR1 DFQATT, CDR2 SNEGSKA (reference sequence). The CDR3 extends over 14 amino acids. Deletions cut 1 base from V and 1 base from J, with 10 bases between. CDR3 sequence reads: CSARAGTAQETQYF. The CDR3, as DNA: TGCAGTGCTAGAGCTGGGACGGCCCAAGAGACCCAGTACTTC.

As concerns this clonotype: Germline is not matched at one junction end, which may reflect a read error. The CDR3 loop is CASSFVGDSDGEQYF. The CDR3 DNA sequence: TGTGCCAGCAGCTTCGTAGGAGACAGTGATGGCGAGCAGTACTTC. The rearrangement joins TRBV5-1 to TRBJ2-7, with a weak D call TRBD1 (5 bases). CDR1 is SGHRS and CDR2 is YFSETQ in the germline V gene. The CDR3 length is 15 residues.

Remarks on this clonotype: A read error is likely, as this CDR3 ends without the conserved phenylalanine or tryptophan. The chain has TRBV7-3 and TRBJ2-1; possibly TRBD1 for D (5 bases). Between the trimmed V and J ends, which lost 3 bases and 7 bases, there was a span of 13 bases. Germline CDR1 SGHTA, CDR2 FQGTGA. This CDR3 has 14 residues. In DNA form, the CDR3 reads TGTGCCAGCAGCTTTCTCCAGGGAAAAAATGAGCAGTTCCTC. Its protein is CASSFLQGKNEQFL.

The chain combines TRBV19 with TRBJ2-7; TRBD2 might be the D (5 bases). Germline V gene data show CDR1 as LNHDA and CDR2 as SQIVND (reference sequence). With 7 bases removed from V and 6 bases from J, the gap between germline ends came to 10 bases. This CDR3 contains 11 residues. The CDR3 sequence: CASMGSGEQYF. CDR3 sequence (DNA): TGTGCCAGTATGGGGAGTGGCGAGCAGTACTTC.

The chain links TRBV12-5 to TRBJ2-5; TRBD1 might be the D (6 bases). The CDR3 runs to 13 residues. Between the trimmed V and J ends, which lost 6 bases and 4 bases, there was a span of 12 bases. Germline V gene sequence: CDR1 LGHNT, CDR2 FRNRAP. CDR3 sequence: CASGRDTGETQYF. The DNA for the CDR3 is TGTGCTAGTGGCCGGGACACGGGAGAGACCCAGTACTTC.

Notes on this clonotype: Being one base from a much bigger clone, this may be a read error. The final CDR3 position lacks the conserved phenylalanine or tryptophan, pointing to a likely read error. This chain connects TRBV6-5 to TRBJ1-6; tentatively, D is TRBD1 (5 bases). Trimming removed 4 bases at V and 8 bases at J, with 6 bases between. CDR3 size: 12 residues. Germline-derived CDR1 and CDR2 are MNHEY and SVGAGI. Here the CDR3 DNA reads TGTGCCAGCAGTTGGGGGGATTCACCCCTCCACCTT. Its translation is CASSWGDSPLHL.

This chain uses TRBV3-2 with TRBJ2-2; TRBD1 is the table's D call, not checked against the DNA. TRBV3-2 corresponds to a pseudogene. This CDR3 has 16 amino acids. The CDR3, as DNA: TGCGCCAGCACCCGCTTACAGGGGGCGGACACCGGGGAGCTGTTTTTT. This sequence encodes CASTRLQGADTGELFF.

This clonotype was counted many times. The chain links TRBV6-6 to TRBJ2-5, with 15 bases matching TRBD2. Germline CDR1 reads MNHNY; CDR2 reads SVGAGI (reference sequence). The V segment lost 4 bases and the J segment 1 base; nucleotides outside the gene matches: 4. The CDR3 is 17 amino acids. The CDR3 here is CASSSRTSGGAQETQYF. In DNA, the CDR3 is TGTGCCAGCAGTTCCAGGACTAGCGGGGGGGCCCAAGAGACCCAGTACTTC.

The chain combines TRBV6-2 or TRBV6-3 with TRBJ2-5; TRBD1 or TRBD2 may be the D gene (5 bases each). The CDR3 contains 15 residues. Per the germline V gene, CDR1 is MNHEY and CDR2 is SVGEGT. Trimming stripped 6 bases from V and 5 bases from J, with 19 bases between. In DNA form, the CDR3 reads TGTGCCAGCAGAAATCGAGGACGAGGGGAGGAGACCCAGTACTTC. Encoded protein: CASRNRGRGEETQYF.

This clonotype was seen many times. The chain combines TRBV6-5 with TRBJ2-7; D may correspond to TRBD1 or TRBD2 (5 bases each). Germline V CDR1 and CDR2: MNHEY, SVGAGI. This CDR3 spans 13 amino acids. Trimming cost V 5 bases and J 2 bases, with 10 bases left between them. The DNA of the CDR3 is TGTGCCAGCAGTCCCGGGACCGCCTACGAGCAGTACTTC. It specifies CASSPGTAYEQYF.

A few counts support this clonotype. DNA of the CDR3: TGTGCCAGCAGGGAGGGCAGGGATTATCTTGGGGCCAACGTCCTGACTTTC. This codes for CASREGRDYLGANVLTF. The V call is TRBV9, the J call TRBJ2-6, with D perhaps TRBD2 (6 bases). Germline V gene sequence: CDR1 SGDLS, CDR2 YYNGEE. V was trimmed by 5 bases and J by 3 bases, leaving 18 bases between them. This CDR3 is built from 17 residues.

This chain uses TRBV20-1 with TRBJ2-1; no firm D call. The V end lost 6 bases, the J end lost 9 bases, and 21 bases lay between the germline ends. The CDR3 consists of 14 residues. Germline V gives CDR1 DFQATT, CDR2 SNEGSKA (reference sequence). CDR3 protein: CSATSSSIIAEQFF. The CDR3 DNA reads TGCAGTGCAACGAGCAGCAGTATAATCGCTGAGCAGTTCTTC.

The genes are TRBV9 and TRBJ2-6; D gene ambiguous. The V end lost 4 bases, the J end lost 4 bases, and 12 bases lay between the germline ends. CDR1 and CDR2 (germline): SGDLS, YYNGEE. CDR3 length: 15 residues. This CDR3 is CASSPGSLGANVLTF. CDR3 in DNA: TGTGCCAGCAGCCCCGGGTCCCTCGGGGCCAACGTCCTGACTTTC.

At least ten counts were recorded for this clonotype. V and J are TRBV4-1 and TRBJ1-6; 8 bases line up with TRBD1. The CDR3 is 15 residues long. The V gene's germline CDR1 is MGHRA and CDR2 YSYEKL. Trimming cost V 1 base and J 9 bases; bases outside gene matches: 5. Written as DNA, the CDR3 is TGCGCCAGCAGCCAAGTTCCCGGGACAGGTTCACCCCTCCACTTT. It is translated as CASSQVPGTGSPLHF.

This clonotype is termed medium-sized (0.01 to 0.1%). The chain employs TRBV7-3 and TRBJ2-5; TRBD1 matches 10 bases. Germline CDR1 SGHTA, CDR2 FQGTGA. The J segment lost 3 bases and the V segment lost 5 bases, leaving 6 bases of the junction unmatched. The CDR3 length is 15 residues. The CDR3 reads CASSPGQGFEETQYF. In DNA, the CDR3 is TGTGCCAGCAGCCCGGGACAGGGGTTCGAAGAGACCCAGTACTTC.

There are many counts of this clonotype. This rearrangement joins TRBV6-2 or TRBV6-3 to TRBJ1-5; D unresolved. Looked up from germline, CDR1 is MNHEY and CDR2 is SVGEGT. CDR3 length: 13 residues. Trimming took off 7 bases at V and 6 bases at J, with 13 bases between the two ends. DNA of the CDR3: TGTGCCAGCACCCACAGCCGGGTTCAGCCCCAGCATTTT. Translating gives CASTHSRVQPQHF.

This chain joins TRBV3-1 and TRBJ2-1; 9 bases fit TRBD2. V gave up 0 bases and J gave up 9 bases; unmatched junction bases: 12. This CDR3 has 17 residues. Germline-derived CDR1 and CDR2 are LGHDT and YNNKEL (reference sequence). The CDR3 here is CASSQDPGGGRGGEQFF. DNA of the CDR3: TGTGCCAGCAGCCAAGATCCGGGCGGCGGGAGGGGGGGTGAGCAGTTCTTC.

The chain employs TRBV7-9 and TRBJ2-5; 7 bases line up with TRBD2. The germline V gene encodes CDR1 SEHNR and CDR2 FQNEAQ (reference sequence). V trimming: 11 bases; J trimming: 3 bases; junction bases outside the gene matches: 9. The CDR3 loop spans 13 amino acids. CDR3 sequence: CASRRGDEETQYF. The CDR3 region has the DNA TGTGCCTCACGACGGGGGGACGAAGAGACCCAGTACTTC.

In its sample, this clonotype ranks as medium-sized (0.01 to 0.1%). This chain uses TRBV2 with TRBJ2-5, with TRBD1 matching over 7 bases. V lost 10 bases to trimming and J lost 5 bases; unmatched junction nucleotides: 13. The CDR3 sequence is 14 residues long. CDR1 and CDR2 from the germline V gene are SNHLY and FYNNEI. CDR3 amino acids: CATKTGQNWETQYF. In DNA, the CDR3 is TGTGCCACCAAGACAGGGCAAAATTGGGAGACCCAGTACTTC.